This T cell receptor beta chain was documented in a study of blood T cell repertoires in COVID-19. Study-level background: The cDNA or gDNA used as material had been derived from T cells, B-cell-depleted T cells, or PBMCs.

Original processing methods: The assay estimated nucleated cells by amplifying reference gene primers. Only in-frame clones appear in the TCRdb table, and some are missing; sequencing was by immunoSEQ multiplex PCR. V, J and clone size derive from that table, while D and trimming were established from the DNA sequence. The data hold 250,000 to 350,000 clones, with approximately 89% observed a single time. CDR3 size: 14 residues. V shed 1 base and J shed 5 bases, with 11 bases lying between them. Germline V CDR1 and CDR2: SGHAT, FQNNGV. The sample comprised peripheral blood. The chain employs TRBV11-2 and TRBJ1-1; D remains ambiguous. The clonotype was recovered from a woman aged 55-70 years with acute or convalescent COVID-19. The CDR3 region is CASSLVAGTTEAFF. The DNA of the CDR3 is TGTGCCAGCAGCTTAGTGGCTGGTACGACTGAAGCTTTCTTT.